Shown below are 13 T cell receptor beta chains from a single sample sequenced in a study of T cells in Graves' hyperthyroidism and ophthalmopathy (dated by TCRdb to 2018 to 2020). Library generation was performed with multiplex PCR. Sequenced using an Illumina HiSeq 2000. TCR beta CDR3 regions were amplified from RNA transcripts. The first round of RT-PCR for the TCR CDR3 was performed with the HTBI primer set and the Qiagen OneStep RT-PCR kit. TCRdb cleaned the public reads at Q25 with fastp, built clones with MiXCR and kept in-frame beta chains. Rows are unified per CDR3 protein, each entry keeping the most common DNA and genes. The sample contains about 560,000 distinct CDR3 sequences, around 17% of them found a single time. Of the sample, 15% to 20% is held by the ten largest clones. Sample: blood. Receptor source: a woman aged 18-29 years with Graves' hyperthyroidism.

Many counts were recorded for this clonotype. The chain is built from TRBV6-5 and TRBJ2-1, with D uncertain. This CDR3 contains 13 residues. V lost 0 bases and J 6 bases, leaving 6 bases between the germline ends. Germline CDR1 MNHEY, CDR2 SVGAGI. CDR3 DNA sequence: TGTGCCAGCAGTTACTCCGAGCTCAATGAGCAGTTCTTC. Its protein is CASSYSELNEQFF.

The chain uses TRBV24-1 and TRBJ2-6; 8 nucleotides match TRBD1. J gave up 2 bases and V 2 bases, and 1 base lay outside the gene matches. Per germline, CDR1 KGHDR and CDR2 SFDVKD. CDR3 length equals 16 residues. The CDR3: CATSDSTGAGANVLTF. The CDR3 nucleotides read TGTGCCACCAGTGATTCGACAGGGGCTGGGGCCAACGTCCTGACTTTC.

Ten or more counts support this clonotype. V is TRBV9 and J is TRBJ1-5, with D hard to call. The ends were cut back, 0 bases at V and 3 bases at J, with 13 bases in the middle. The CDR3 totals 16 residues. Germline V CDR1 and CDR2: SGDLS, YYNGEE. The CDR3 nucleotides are TGTGCCAGCAGCGTAGGCCCCCAGCCGAACAATCAGCCCCAGCATTTT. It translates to CASSVGPQPNNQPQHF.

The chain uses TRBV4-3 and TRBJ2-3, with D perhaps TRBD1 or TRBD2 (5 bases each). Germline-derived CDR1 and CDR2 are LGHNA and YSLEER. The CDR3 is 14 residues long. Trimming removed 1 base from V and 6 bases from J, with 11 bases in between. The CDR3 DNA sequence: TGCGCCAGCAGCCAAGGGGGGACGGGGGATACGCAGTATTTT. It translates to CASSQGGTGDTQYF.

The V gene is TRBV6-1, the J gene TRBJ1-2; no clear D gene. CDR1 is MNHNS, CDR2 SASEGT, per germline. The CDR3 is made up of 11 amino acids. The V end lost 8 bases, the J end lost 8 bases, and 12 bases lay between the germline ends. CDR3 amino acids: CASGIRRGYTF. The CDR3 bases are TGTGCCAGCGGAATACGTCGAGGCTACACCTTC.

CDR3 nucleotide sequence: TGTGCCAGCAGTTACCCTAGCGGTTATCGCGAGCAGTTCTTC. As protein: CASSYPSGYREQFF. The chain couples TRBV6-2 or TRBV6-3 to TRBJ2-1; TRBD2 agrees at 7 bases. The CDR3 is 14 residues long. Trimming took 2 bases from V and 10 from J; bases not matched to a gene: 8. Germline assignment: CDR1 MNHEY and CDR2 SVGEGT.

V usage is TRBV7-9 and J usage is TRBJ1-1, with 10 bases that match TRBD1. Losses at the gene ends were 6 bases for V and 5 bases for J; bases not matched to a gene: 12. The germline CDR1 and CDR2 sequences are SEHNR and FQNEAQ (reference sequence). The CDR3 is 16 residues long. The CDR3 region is CASSSDRGRPITEAFF. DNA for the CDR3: TGTGCCAGCAGTTCCGACAGGGGGCGCCCCATAACTGAAGCTTTCTTT.

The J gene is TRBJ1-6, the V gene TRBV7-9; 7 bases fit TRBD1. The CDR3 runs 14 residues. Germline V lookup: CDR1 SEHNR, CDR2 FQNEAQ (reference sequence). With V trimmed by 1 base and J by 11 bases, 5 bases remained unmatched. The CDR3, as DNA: TGTGCCAGCAGCTTAGGGCAGGGGGAAACACCCCTCCACTTT. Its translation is CASSLGQGETPLHF.

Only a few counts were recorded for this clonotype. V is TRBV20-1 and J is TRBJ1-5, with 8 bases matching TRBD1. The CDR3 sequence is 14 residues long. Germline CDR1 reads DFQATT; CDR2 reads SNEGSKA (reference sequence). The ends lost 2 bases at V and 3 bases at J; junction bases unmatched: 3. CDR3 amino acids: CSARKGQANQPQHF. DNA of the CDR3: TGCAGTGCTAGAAAGGGACAGGCCAATCAGCCCCAGCATTTT.

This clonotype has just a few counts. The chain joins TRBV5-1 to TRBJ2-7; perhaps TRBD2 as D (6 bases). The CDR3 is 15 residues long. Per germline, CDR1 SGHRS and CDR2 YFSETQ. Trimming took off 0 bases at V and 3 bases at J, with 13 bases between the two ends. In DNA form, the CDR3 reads TGCGCCAGCAGCTTGGTTCCCTGGGGGGACTACGAGCAGTACTTC. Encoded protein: CASSLVPWGDYEQYF.

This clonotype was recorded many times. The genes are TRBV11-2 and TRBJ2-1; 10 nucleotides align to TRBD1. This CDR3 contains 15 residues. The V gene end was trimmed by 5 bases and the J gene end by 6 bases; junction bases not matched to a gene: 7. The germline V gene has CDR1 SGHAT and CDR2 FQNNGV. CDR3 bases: TGTGCCAGCAGCCGATCCGGGACAGGGGTCAATGAGCAGTTCTTC. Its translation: CASSRSGTGVNEQFF.

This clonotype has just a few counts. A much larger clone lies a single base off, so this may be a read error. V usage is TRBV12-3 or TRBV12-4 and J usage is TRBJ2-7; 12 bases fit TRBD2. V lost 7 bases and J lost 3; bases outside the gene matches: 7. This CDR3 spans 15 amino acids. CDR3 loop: CASNFPTSGSYEQYF. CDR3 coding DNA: TGTGCCAGCAATTTCCCGACTAGCGGGAGCTACGAGCAGTACTTC.

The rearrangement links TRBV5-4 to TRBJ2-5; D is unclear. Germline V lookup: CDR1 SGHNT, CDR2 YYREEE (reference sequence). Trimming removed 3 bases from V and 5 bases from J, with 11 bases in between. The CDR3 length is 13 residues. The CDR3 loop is CASSSLLGETQYF. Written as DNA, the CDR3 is TGTGCCAGCAGCTCCCTCTTGGGGGAGACCCAGTACTTC.